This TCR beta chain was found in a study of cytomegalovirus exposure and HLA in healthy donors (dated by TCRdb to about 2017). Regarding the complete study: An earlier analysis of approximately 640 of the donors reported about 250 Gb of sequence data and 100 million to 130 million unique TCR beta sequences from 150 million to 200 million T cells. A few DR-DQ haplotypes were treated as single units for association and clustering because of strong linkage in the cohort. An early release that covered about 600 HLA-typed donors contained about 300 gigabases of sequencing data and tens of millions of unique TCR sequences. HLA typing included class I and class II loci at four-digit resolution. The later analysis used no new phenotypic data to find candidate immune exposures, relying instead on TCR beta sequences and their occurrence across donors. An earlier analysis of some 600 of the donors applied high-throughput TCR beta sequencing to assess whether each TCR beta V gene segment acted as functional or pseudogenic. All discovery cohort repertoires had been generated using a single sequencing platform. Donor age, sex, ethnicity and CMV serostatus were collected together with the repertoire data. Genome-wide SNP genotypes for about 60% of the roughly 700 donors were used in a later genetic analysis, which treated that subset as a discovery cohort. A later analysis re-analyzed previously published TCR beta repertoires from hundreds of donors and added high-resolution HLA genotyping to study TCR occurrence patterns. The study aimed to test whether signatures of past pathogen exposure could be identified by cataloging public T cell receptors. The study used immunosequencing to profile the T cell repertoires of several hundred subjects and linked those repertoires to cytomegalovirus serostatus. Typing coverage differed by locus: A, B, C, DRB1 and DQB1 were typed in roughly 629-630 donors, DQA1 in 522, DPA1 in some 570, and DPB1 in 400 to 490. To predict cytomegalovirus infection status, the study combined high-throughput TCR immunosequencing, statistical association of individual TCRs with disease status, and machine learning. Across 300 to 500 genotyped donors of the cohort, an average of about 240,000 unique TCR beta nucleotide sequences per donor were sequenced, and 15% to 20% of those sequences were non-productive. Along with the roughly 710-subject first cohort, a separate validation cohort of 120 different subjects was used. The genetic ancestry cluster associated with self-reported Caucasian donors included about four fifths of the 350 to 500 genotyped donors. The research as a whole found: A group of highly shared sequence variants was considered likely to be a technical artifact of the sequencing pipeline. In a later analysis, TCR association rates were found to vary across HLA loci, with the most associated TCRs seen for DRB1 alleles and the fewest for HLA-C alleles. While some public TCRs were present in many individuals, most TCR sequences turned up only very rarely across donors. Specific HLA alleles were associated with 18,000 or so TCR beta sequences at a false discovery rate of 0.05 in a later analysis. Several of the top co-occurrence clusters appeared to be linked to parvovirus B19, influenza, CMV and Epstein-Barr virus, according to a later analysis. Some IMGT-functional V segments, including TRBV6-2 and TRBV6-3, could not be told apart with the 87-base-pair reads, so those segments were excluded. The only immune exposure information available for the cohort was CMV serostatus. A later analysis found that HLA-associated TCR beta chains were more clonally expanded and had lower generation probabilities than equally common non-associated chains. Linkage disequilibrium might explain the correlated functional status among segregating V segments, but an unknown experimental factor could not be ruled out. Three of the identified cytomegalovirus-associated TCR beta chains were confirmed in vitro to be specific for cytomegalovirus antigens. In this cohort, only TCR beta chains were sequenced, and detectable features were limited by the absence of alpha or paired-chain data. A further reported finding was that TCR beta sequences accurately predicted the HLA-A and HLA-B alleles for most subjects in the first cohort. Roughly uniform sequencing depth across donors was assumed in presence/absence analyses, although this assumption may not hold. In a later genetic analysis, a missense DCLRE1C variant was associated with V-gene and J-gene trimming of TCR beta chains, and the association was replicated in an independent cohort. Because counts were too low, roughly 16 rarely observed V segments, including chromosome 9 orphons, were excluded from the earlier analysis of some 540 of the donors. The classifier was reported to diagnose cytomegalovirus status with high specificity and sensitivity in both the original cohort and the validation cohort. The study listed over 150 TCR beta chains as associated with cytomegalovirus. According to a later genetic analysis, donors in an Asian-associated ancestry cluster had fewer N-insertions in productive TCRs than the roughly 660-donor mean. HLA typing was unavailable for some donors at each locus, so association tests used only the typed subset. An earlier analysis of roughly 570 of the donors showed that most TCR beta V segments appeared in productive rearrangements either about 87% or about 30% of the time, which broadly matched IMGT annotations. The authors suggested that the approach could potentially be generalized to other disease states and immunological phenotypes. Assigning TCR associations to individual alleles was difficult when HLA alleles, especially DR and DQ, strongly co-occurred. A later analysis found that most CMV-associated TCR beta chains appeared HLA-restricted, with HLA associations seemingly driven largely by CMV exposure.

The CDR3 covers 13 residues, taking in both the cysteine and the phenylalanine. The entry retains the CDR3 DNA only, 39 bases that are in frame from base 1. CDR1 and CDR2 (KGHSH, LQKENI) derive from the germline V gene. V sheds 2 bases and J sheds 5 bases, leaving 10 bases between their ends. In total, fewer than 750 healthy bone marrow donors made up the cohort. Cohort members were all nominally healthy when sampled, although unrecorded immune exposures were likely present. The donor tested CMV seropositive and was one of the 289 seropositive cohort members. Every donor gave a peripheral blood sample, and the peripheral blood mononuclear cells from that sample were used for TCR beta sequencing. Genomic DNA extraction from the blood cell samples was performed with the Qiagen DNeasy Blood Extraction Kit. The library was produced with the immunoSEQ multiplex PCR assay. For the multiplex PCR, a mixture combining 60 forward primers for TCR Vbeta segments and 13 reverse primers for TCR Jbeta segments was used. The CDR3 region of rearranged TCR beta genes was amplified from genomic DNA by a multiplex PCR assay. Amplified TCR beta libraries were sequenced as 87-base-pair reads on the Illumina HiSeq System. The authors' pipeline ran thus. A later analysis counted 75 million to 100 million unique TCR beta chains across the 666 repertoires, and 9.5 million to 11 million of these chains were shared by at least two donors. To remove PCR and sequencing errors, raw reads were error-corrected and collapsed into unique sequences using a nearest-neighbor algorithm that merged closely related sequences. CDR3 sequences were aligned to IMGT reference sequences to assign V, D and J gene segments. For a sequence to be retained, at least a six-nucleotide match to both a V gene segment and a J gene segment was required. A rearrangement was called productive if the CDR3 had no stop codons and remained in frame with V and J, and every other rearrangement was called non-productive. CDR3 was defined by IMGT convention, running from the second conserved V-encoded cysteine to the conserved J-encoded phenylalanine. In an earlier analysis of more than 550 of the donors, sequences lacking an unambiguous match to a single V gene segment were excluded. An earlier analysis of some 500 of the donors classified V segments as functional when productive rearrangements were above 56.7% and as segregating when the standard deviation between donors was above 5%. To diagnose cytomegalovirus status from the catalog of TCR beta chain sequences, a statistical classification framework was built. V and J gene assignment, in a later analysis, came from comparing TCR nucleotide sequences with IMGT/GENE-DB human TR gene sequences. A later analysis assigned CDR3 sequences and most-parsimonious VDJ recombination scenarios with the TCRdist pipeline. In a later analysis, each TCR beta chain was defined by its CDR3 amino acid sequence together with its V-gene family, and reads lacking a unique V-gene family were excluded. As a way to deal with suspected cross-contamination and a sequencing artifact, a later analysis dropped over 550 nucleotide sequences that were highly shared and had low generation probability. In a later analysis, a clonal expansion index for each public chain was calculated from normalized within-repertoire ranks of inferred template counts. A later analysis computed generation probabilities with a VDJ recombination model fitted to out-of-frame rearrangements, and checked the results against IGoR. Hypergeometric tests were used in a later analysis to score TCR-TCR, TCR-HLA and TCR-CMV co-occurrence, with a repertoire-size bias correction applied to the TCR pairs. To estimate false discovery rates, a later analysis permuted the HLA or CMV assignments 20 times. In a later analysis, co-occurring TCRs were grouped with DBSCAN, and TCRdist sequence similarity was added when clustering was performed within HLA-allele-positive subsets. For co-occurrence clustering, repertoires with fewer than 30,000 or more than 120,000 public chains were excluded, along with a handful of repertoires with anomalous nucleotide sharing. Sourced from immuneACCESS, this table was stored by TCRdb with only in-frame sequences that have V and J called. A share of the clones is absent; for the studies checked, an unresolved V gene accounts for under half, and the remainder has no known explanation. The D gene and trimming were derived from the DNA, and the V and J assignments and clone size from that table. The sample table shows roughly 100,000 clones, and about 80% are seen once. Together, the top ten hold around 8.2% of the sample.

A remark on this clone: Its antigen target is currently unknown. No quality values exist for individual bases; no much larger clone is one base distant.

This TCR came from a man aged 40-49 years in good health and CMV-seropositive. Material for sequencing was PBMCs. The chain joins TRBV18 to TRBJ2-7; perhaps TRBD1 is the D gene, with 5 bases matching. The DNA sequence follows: TGTGCCAGCTCACCAATGACAGCTGACGAGCAGTACTTC. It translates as CASSPMTADEQYF.